The 8 T cell receptor beta chains listed next were all sequenced from one sample in a study of blood T cell repertoires in COVID-19. Method: immunoSEQ multiplex PCR; TCRdb's copy keeps in-frame clones and lacks some. This table has around 500,000 clones, approximately 86% appearing once. Sequencing was done on a sample of PBMCs or T cells enriched from blood (not recorded which). All receptors come from a woman aged 55-69 years who had recovered from COVID-19.

This chain joins TRBV7-9 and TRBJ2-5; 11 bases line up with TRBD2. The CDR3 runs 14 residues. Losses at the gene ends were 6 bases for V and 1 base for J; bases not matched to a gene: 1. CDR1 is SEHNR, CDR2 FQNEAQ, per germline (reference sequence). The CDR3 DNA reads as TGTGCCAGCAGTAGCGGGGGGGGCCAAGAGACCCAGTACTTC. It yields the protein CASSSGGGQETQYF.

V is TRBV7-2 and J is TRBJ2-2, with D possibly TRBD1 on 6 matching bases. CDR1 is SGHTA, CDR2 FQGNSA, per germline. The CDR3 extends over 13 amino acids. Trimming pared 5 bases from V and 5 bases from J, leaving 9 bases between. The CDR3 loop reads CASSAQGTGELFF. The CDR3 DNA follows: TGTGCCAGCAGCGCCCAGGGGACCGGGGAGCTGTTTTTT.

The chain couples TRBV10-1 to TRBJ1-1, with D unresolved. The CDR3 is made up of 13 amino acids. V was shortened by 6 bases and J by 4 bases, with 12 bases between the two germline ends. Germline V gene lookup returns CDR1 WNHNN and CDR2 SYGVQD (reference sequence). This CDR3 is CASSQAPSTEAFF. The CDR3 DNA is TGCGCCAGCAGCCAGGCCCCCAGCACTGAAGCTTTCTTT.

The chain joins TRBV7-8 to TRBJ1-3, with 7 bases fitting TRBD1. V lost 2 bases, J lost 2 bases, and 6 bases stayed unmatched. CDR1 is SGHVS, CDR2 FQNEAQ, per germline. The CDR3 loop spans 16 amino acids. The chain's CDR3 is CASSLRDRVTGNTIYF. CDR3 DNA: TGTGCCAGCAGCTTACGAGACAGGGTCACTGGAAACACCATATATTTT.

The chain joins TRBV5-1 to TRBJ2-3; no clear D. Germline loops: CDR1 SGHRS, CDR2 YFSETQ. V shed 1 base and J shed 7 bases, with 7 bases lying between them. The CDR3 is made up of 12 amino acids. CDR3 sequence reads: CASSLNFNTQYF. In nucleotides, the CDR3 is TGCGCCAGCAGCTTGAACTTTAATACGCAGTATTTT.

The CDR3 DNA follows: TGTGCCAGCAGCGTAGGGTTCGGGACAGGGGACGAGCAGTACTTC. This translates into CASSVGFGTGDEQYF. The rearrangement joins TRBV9 to TRBJ2-7; the match to TRBD1 covers 10 bases. The CDR3 covers 15 residues. Germline-derived CDR1 and CDR2 are SGDLS and YYNGEE. The V segment lost 0 bases and the J segment 5 bases; nucleotides outside the gene matches: 5.

The CDR3 region has the DNA TGTGCCAGCAGGCAGGGGTCGACCGGGGAGCTGTTTTTT. Its translation is CASRQGSTGELFF. The J gene is TRBJ2-2, the V gene TRBV3-1 (or the pseudogene TRBV3-2); a possible D gene is TRBD1 (6 bases). Germline V gene data show CDR1 as LGHDT and CDR2 as YNNKEL (reference sequence). CDR3 length: 13 amino acids. Trimming removed 6 bases from V and 5 bases from J, with 10 bases in between.

The chain joins TRBV5-6 to TRBJ2-4; possibly TRBD1 for D (6 bases). CDR1 and CDR2 (germline): SGHDT, YYEEEE. The length of the CDR3 is 15 residues. Trimming took off 3 bases at V and 5 bases at J, with 15 bases between the two ends. The CDR3 nucleotides read TGTGCCAGCAGCTCCCAGGGGACCCTCCAAAACATTCAGTACTTC. Its translation: CASSSQGTLQNIQYF.